This record looks at one T cell receptor (beta chain) sequence and its context. At one boundary the junction diverges from the germline segment, which might be a read error. TCRdb re-called the RT-PCR reads with MiXCR, one entry per CDR3 protein. The sample holds about 500,000 distinct CDR3 sequences, approximately 7.3% seen once. The data derive from a study of response to subunit inactivated influenza vaccine. This CDR3 comprises 16 residues. The V gene's germline CDR1 is SGHAT and CDR2 FQNNGV. Here the sequenced sample was PBMCs from blood, taken around 25 months after vaccination. The rearrangement uses TRBV11-2 and TRBJ2-4; 7 bases align to TRBD2. The receptor was derived from a man between 50 and 69 years old who received an inactivated influenza vaccine. CDR3 in DNA: TGTGCCAACAGCTTAAGCGGGATGCTAGCCAAAAACATTCAGTACTTC. Translated: CANSLSGMLAKNIQYF.